The source of this T cell receptor (beta chain) is a study of blood T cell repertoires in COVID-19. Study summary: T cells, B-cell-depleted T cells, or PBMCs supplied cDNA or gDNA.

Generated by immunoSEQ multiplex PCR, the TCRdb table keeps only in-frame clones and is missing some. The repertoire holds approximately 220,000 clones, with 80% to 85% as singletons. This TCR came from a woman aged 55-70 years with acute or convalescent COVID-19. The sequenced material came from peripheral blood.

CDR3: CASSLSGGAEQFF. The CDR3 bases are TGTGCCAGCAGCCTTAGCGGGGGGGCTGAGCAGTTCTTC. This rearrangement joins TRBV27 to TRBJ2-1; the match to TRBD2 covers 11 bases. The CDR3 is 13 amino acids. Losses at the gene ends were 6 bases for V and 9 bases for J; bases not matched to a gene: 4. Germline CDR1 MNHEY, CDR2 SMNVEV (reference sequence).